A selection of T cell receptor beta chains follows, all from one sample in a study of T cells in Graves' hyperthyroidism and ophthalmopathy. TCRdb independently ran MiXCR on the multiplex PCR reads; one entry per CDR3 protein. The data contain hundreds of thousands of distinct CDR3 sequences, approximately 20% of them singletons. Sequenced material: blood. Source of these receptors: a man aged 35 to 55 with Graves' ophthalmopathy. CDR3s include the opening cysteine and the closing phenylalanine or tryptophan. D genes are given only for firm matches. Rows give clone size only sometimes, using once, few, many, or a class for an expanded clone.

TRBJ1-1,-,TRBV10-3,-,TGTGCCATCAATCGAGGGGGGGAGCTGAACACTGAAGCTTTCTTT,CAINRGGELNTEAFF
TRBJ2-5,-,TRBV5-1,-,TGCGCCAGCAGCTTGGACAGGTCCCAAGAGACCCAGTACTTC,CASSLDRSQETQYF
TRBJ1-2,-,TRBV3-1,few,TGTGCCAGCAGCGAAACACCCAATGGCTACACCTTC,CASSETPNGYTF
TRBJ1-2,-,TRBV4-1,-,TGCGCCAGCAGCCAAGAAACAGGCAGCTTCTATGGCTACACCTTC,CASSQETGSFYGYTF
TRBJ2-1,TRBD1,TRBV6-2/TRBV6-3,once,TGTGCCAGCAGTCCCTGGACAGGGACTTACAATGAGCAGTTCTTC,CASSPWTGTYNEQFF
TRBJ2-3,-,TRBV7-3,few,TGTGCCAGCAGATCTACAGGATTTTCGGTTGATACGCAGTATTTT,CASRSTGFSVDTQYF
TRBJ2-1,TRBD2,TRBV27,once,TGTGCCAGCAGTTTCCTAGGACTAGCGGAAGGTGAGCAGTTCTTC,CASSFLGLAEGEQFF
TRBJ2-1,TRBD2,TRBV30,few,TGTGCCTCCTCCTTTAGCGGGGGGATCTACAATGAGCAGTTCTTC,CASSFSGGIYNEQFF
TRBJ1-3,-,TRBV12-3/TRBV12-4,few,TGTGCCAGCAGTTTAGGACAACTCCTATCTGGAAACACCATATATTTT,CASSLGQLLSGNTIYF
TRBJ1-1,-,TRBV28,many,TGTGCCAGCAGGGATGGGGGGAGAAACACTGAAGCTTTCTTT,CASRDGGRNTEAFF
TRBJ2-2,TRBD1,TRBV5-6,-,TGTGCCAGCAGCTGGCAGGCCGGACAGGGCTACACCGGGGAGCTGTTTTTT,CASSWQAGQGYTGELFF
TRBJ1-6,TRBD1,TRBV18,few,TGTGCCAGCTCACCAATCCAGGGGGATAATTCACCCCTCCACTTT,CASSPIQGDNSPLHF
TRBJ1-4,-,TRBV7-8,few,TGTGCCAGCCGCGCCAGCGGGGCCGTTAATGAAAAACTGTTTTTT,CASRASGAVNEKLFF
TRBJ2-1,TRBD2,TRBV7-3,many,TGTGCCAGCAGCTTCGGACTAGGCTCCTACAATGAGCAGTTCTTC,CASSFGLGSYNEQFF
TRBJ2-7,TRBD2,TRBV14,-,TGTGCCAGCAGCCCGGGGACTAGCGGGGCTCGGGAAAAGCAGTACTTC,CASSPGTSGAREKQYF
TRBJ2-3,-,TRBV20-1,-,TGCAGTGCGGGTAGCAGGGCCACTAGCACAGATACGCAGTATTTT,CSAGSRATSTDTQYF
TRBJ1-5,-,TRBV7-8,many,TGTGCCAGCAGCTTAAATGCCCGGGACGTAGATCAGCCCCAGCATTTT,CASSLNARDVDQPQHF
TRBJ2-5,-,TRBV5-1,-,TGCGCCAGCAGCTTGGGACAGTCTGTAGGATCGGAGACCCAGTACTTC,CASSLGQSVGSETQYF
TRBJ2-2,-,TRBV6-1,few,TGTGCCAGCATAAACAGGGACACCGGGGAGCTGTTTTTT,CASINRDTGELFF
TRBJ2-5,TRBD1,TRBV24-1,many,TGTGCCACCAGCCAGGGGGCTGAGACCCAGTACTTC,CATSQGAETQYF
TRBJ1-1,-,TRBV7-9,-,TGTGCCAGCAGCTTTAGCCGGAAGAACACTGAAGCTTTCTTT,CASSFSRKNTEAFF
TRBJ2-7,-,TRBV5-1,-,TGCGCCAGCAGCTTGGATGGAGGCAGGATTTCCTACGAGCAGTACTTC,CASSLDGGRISYEQYF
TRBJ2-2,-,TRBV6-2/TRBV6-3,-,TGTGCCAGCAGTTACGACGGCGGGCGGACCGGGGAGCTGTTTTTT,CASSYDGGRTGELFF
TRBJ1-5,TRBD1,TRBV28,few,TGTGCTAGCAGTTTCGGAGGGGGCGAACAGCCCCAGCATTTT,CASSFGGGEQPQHF
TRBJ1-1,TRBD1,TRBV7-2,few,TGTGCCAGCAGCCGAAGGCCGGGACAGACTTCTGAAGCTTTCTTT,CASSRRPGQTSEAFF
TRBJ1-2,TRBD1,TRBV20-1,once,TGCAGTGCTAACCGAGGGGGACAGAACTATGGCTACACCTTC,CSANRGGQNYGYTF
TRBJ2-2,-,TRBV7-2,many,TGTGCCAGCAGCCCACCCAGGACTGCGGGAACCCACCGGGAGCTGTTTTTT,CASSPPRTAGTHRELFF
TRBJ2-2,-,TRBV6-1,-,TGTGCCAGCAGTGAAGTCTGGGCTTGGGGTAACACCGGGGAGCTGTTTTTT,CASSEVWAWGNTGELFF
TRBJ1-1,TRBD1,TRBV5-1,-,TGCGCCAGCAGCTGGGGCGGGACAGCCCCTGAAGCTTTCTTT,CASSWGGTAPEAFF
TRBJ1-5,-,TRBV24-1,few,TGTGCCACCAGTGATTTGGCCAGCCCAGGGCAGCCCCAGCATTTT,CATSDLASPGQPQHF
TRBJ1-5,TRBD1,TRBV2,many,TGTGCCAGCAGTCGTTTGGCGACAGGGGACAATCAGCCCCAGCATTTT,CASSRLATGDNQPQHF
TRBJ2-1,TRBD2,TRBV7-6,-,TGTGCCAGCACCCTTGGGGGGGGATCCTACAATGAGCAGTTCTTC,CASTLGGGSYNEQFF
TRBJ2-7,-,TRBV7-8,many,TGTGCCAGCAGCTTTTATAAGGGACTCTCCTACGAGCAGTACTTC,CASSFYKGLSYEQYF
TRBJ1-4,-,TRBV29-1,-,TGCAGCGTTGAAGAGAGCGAAAAACTGTTTTTT,CSVEESEKLFF
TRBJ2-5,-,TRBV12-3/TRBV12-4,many,TGTGCCAGCAGTTTAGGGCGGAATCAAGAGACCCAGTACTTC,CASSLGRNQETQYF
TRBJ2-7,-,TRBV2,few,TGTGCCAGCAATCAAGGGGGGGGGTACGAGCAGTACTTC,CASNQGGGYEQYF
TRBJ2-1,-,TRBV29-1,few,TGCAGCGCGGGACAAAGCCACAATGAGCAGTTCTTC,CSAGQSHNEQFF
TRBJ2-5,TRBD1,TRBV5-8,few,TGTGCCAGCAGCTCAAAGAGGGGGCCGGGTCAAGAGACCCAGTACTTC,CASSSKRGPGQETQYF
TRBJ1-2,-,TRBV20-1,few,TGCAGTGCTAGTTTGGTTGGCTATGGCTACACCTTC,CSASLVGYGYTF
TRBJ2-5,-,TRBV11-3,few,TGTGCCAGCAGCCCCGGGGGCGACGGGGAGACCCAGTACTTC,CASSPGGDGETQYF
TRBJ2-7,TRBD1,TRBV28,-,TGTGCCAGCAGACAGGGGGAATACGAGCAGTACTTC,CASRQGEYEQYF
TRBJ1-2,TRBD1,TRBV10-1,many,TGCGCCAGCAGTGTACGGGACAGGGGGCATGGCTACACCTTC,CASSVRDRGHGYTF
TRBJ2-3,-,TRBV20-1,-,TGCAGTGCTAGAACTTCAGATACGCAGTATTTT,CSARTSDTQYF
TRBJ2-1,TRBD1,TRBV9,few,TGTGCCAGCAGCCTCCGGACAGGAAGTATCAATGAGCAGTTCTTC,CASSLRTGSINEQFF
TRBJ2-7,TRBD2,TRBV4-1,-,TGCGCCAGCAGCCAAGGACTAGCGGGAGTCGCCTACGAGCAGTACTTC,CASSQGLAGVAYEQYF
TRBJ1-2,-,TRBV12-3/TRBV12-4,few,TGTGCCAGCAGTTTAAGGTTTGGCGCTCCAGGCTACACCTTC,CASSLRFGAPGYTF
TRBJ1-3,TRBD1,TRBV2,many,TGTGCCAGTAAACTGACACAGGGGGTTGCTGGAAACACCATATATTTT,CASKLTQGVAGNTIYF
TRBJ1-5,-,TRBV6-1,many,TGTGCCAGCAGAGAAAGGGTAAGGGGCCAGCCCCAGCATTTT,CASRERVRGQPQHF
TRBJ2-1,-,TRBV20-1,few,TGCAGTGCGAAAGGACGGAGCTCCTACAATGAGCAGTTCTTC,CSAKGRSSYNEQFF
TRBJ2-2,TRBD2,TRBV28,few,TGTGCCAGCAGGGCCAGCGGGAGCACCGGGGAGCTGTTTTTT,CASRASGSTGELFF
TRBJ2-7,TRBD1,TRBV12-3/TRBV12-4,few,TGTGCCAGCAGTTTAGAGGGGGCCCACGAGCAGTACTTC,CASSLEGAHEQYF
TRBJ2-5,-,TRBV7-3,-,TGCGCCAGCAGCCAAATTGACTCCCCGGAGACCCAGTACTTC,CASSQIDSPETQYF
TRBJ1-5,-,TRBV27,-,TGTGCCAGCAGTCCCGCACAGGGTCAGCCCCAGCATTTT,CASSPAQGQPQHF
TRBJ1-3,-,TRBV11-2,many,TGTGCCAGCAGCTTACCGGGAACCTACTCTGGAAACACCATATATTTT,CASSLPGTYSGNTIYF